This T cell receptor beta chain was observed in a study of tumor-infiltrating lymphocytes in primary liver carcinoma. Study outcomes and limitations: Because of bulk unsorted sampling, CD4+ and CD8+ repertoires were not subjected to comparison.

This clonotype was seen just once. Its antigen is currently unknown. Possible read error: a much larger clone is one base away. From germline, CDR1 is SGHAT and CDR2 FQNNGV. CDR3 size: 15 residues. Trimming shortened V by 4 bases and J by 6 bases, and 17 bases separated the two germline ends. Starting from roughly 0.5 ug of total RNA, TCR beta cDNA was produced with a primer in the constant region. Nested multiplex PCR, run for three rounds with slightly modified ARM-PCR, yielded TCR beta libraries. Rounds one and two of PCR, each of roughly 11 cycles, were primed with TRBV1-TRBV30 forward primers and a C-beta reverse primer. From the multiplex PCR reads, TCRdb called clonotypes with MiXCR, one entry per CDR3 protein. The table has roughly 180,000 distinct CDR3 sequences, about 60% seen once; the top ten hold about 70%. RNA was extracted from whole blood without cell sorting, alongside germline DNA.

J is TRBJ2-3 and V is TRBV11-2; D may be TRBD1 or TRBD2 (6 bases each). The sample was peripheral blood. This receptor was taken from a middle-aged man with primary liver carcinoma and hepatitis B virus infection. CDR3 region: CASSWGAEGPDTQYF. The DNA of the CDR3 is TGTGCCAGCAGCTGGGGGGCGGAAGGGCCCGATACGCAGTATTTT.